The source of this TCR beta chain is a study of tumor-infiltrating lymphocytes in localized non-small cell lung cancer. The wider study: Resected tumor was paired with non-adjacent uninvolved lung from the same patient. Study results and limitations: Higher tumor T cell infiltration than in uninvolved lung was supported by TCRbeta sequencing. Technical variation could not be separated from intratumor heterogeneity here. IM1 and IM2 tumors showed no difference in T-cell fraction.

TCRdb's table, derived via immunoSEQ multiplex PCR, lists solely in-frame clones and lacks some. The sample lists around 6,400 clones; 71% were seen once. Germline assignment: CDR1 MNHNY and CDR2 SVGAGI (reference sequence). The CDR3 consists of 14 residues. Trimming at V came to 6 bases and at J to 5 bases, leaving 6 bases not matched to a gene. Comments on this clone: Its antigen is currently unknown.

This chain connects TRBV6-6 to TRBJ2-2; 7 nucleotides line up with TRBD1. The TCR sequence derives from a human donor with non-small cell lung cancer. Source material: uninvolved lung tissue not adjacent to the tumor. Here the CDR3 DNA reads TGTGCCAGCAGCTCAGGGGGAGTGACCGGGGAGCTGTTTTTT. Translating it yields CASSSGGVTGELFF.